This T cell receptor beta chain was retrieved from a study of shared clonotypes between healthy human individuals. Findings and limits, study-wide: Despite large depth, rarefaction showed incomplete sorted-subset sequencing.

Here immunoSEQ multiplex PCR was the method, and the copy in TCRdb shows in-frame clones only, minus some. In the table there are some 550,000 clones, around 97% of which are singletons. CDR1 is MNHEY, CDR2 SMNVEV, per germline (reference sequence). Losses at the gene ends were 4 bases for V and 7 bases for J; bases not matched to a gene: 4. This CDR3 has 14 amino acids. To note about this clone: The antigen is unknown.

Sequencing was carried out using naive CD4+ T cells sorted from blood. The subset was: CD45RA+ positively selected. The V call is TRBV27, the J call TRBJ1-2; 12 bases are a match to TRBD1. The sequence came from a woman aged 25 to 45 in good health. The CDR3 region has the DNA TGTGCCAGCAGTTGGGACAGGGGGCAGCGTGGCTACACCTTC. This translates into CASSWDRGQRGYTF.